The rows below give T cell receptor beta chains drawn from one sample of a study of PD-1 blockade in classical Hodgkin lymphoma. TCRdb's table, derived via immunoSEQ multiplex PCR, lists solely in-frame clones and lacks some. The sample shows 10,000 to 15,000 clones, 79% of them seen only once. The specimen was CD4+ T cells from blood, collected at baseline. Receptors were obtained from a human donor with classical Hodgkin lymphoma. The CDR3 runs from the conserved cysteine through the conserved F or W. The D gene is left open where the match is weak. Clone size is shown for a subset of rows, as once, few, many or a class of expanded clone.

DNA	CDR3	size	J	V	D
TGTGCCAGCAGTTTGGGGTTAACTAACTATGGCTACACCTTC	CASSLGLTNYGYTF	few	TRBJ1-2	TRBV28	NA
TGCAGCGGCATTCACAGGGAAAACACTGAAGCTTTCTTT	CSGIHRENTEAFF	NA	TRBJ1-1	TRBV29-1	NA
TGTGCCAGTAGTACTCTTTCCTCAGCAGCAGCGGTGACCAGCTCAGGGGGGCACACCTTC	CASSTLSSAAAVTSSGGHTF	NA	TRBJ1-2	TRBV19	TRBD1
TGTGCCAGCAGGGGGACAGGGGGAAGTAATCCCTACGAGCAGTACTTC	CASRGTGGSNPYEQYF	NA	TRBJ2-7	TRBV6-6	TRBD1
TGTGCCAGCAGCCCGGGACAGGGGGCTGGGGAGACCCAGTACTTC	CASSPGQGAGETQYF	once	TRBJ2-5	TRBV11-2	TRBD1
TGTGCCATCGGCACCACACAGTCTCGGGGAGAGACCCAGTACTTC	CAIGTTQSRGETQYF	NA	TRBJ2-5	TRBV10-3	NA
TGTGCCAGCAGCCAAGATAGGATCAATGAGCAGTTCTTC	CASSQDRINEQFF	NA	TRBJ2-1	TRBV14	NA
TGTGCCAGCCGGGACGGTACCTACGAGCAGTACTTC	CASRDGTYEQYF	once	TRBJ2-7	TRBV18	NA
TGTGCCAGCAGTGTAGCCCAGGGAAGGATGAACACTGAAGCTTTCTTT	CASSVAQGRMNTEAFF	few	TRBJ1-1	TRBV2	NA
TGTGCCAGCAGCAAAGAAGTTCGGGCCATCCATAGCAATCAGCCCCAGCATTTT	CASSKEVRAIHSNQPQHF	NA	TRBJ1-5	TRBV21-1	NA
TGTGCCAGCAGTTTTAGGAGGGTACGAAAACTGTTTTTT	CASSFRRVRKLFF	NA	TRBJ1-4	TRBV28	NA
TGTGCCAGCAGCCCCACCGAAGCAAGTACGCAGTATTTT	CASSPTEASTQYF	NA	TRBJ2-3	TRBV7-8	NA
TGTGCCAGTAGTAGGGGACAGTCTAATGAGCAGTTCTTC	CASSRGQSNEQFF	NA	TRBJ2-1	TRBV19	TRBD1
TGTGCTGGGGCTAGCGGGGTTGACAATGAGCAGTTCTTC	CAGASGVDNEQFF	NA	TRBJ2-1	TRBV11-2	TRBD2
TGTGCCAGCAGCTTAGGTCTAGCGGGGGGGATTAATGAGCAGTTCTTC	CASSLGLAGGINEQFF	NA	TRBJ2-1	TRBV7-2	TRBD2
TGTGCCAGCAGCTTGAGACAGGGGGAGCTTCAGCCCCAGCATTTT	CASSLRQGELQPQHF	NA	TRBJ1-5	TRBV5-6	TRBD1
TGTGCCAGCAAAGAGGGTGGGACGAACACCGGGGAGCTGTTTTTT	CASKEGGTNTGELFF	NA	TRBJ2-2	TRBV7-9	NA
TGTGCCAGCAGCTTCCCAGGGCAAGATGAGCAGTTCTTC	CASSFPGQDEQFF	large	TRBJ2-1	TRBV5-6	NA
TGTGCCAACAGCCGGGGGCTACTATACGAGCAGTACTTC	CANSRGLLYEQYF	NA	TRBJ2-7	TRBV2	NA
TGTGCCAGCAGCGTAGTTCCTAGTCCCACTGAAGCTTTCTTT	CASSVVPSPTEAFF	once	TRBJ1-1	TRBV9	NA
TGTGCCAGCAGCTTGTGGTCAGCTGAAGCTTTCTTT	CASSLWSAEAFF	NA	TRBJ1-1	TRBV5-8	NA
TGTACCAGCAGCTTGATATCAGATACGCAGTATTTT	CTSSLISDTQYF	NA	TRBJ2-3	TRBV7-9	NA
TGTGCCAGCAGTTACTCTAGGACAGGGGGACTCTATGGCTACACCTTC	CASSYSRTGGLYGYTF	NA	TRBJ1-2	TRBV6-5	TRBD1
TGTGCCAGCAGTTATTCGGCAGCCTCGGTTTTCCACTTT	CASSYSAASVFHF	NA	TRBJ1-6	TRBV6-5	NA
TGTGCCAGCAGCTTCGAAGGGACTTCACCCCTCCACTTT	CASSFEGTSPLHF	few	TRBJ1-6	TRBV7-9	NA
TGCGCCAGCAGCCTCGGGTTGGGACAGGGAAATTCACCCCTCCACTTT	CASSLGLGQGNSPLHF	few	TRBJ1-6	TRBV5-1	TRBD1
TGTGCCATCAGTGAGTCCGCGGGATCAGTTATAGTTCAGTACTTC	CAISESAGSVIVQYF	NA	TRBJ2-7	TRBV10-3	NA
TGTGCCAGCAGCTTAGTGGCCTACAATCAGCCCCAGCATTTT	CASSLVAYNQPQHF	NA	TRBJ1-5	TRBV7-2	NA
TGTGCCAGTAGTATAGGCCGGGACAGGGGGCCTAATTTT	CASSIGRDRGPNF	NA	TRBJ2-3	TRBV19	TRBD1
TGTGCCAGCTCACCAGACGGGACAGCTTTTTACGAGCAGTACTTC	CASSPDGTAFYEQYF	NA	TRBJ2-7	TRBV18	TRBD1
TGTGCCATCAGGGCGGCAGGGGGCAACTATGGCTACACCTTC	CAIRAAGGNYGYTF	NA	TRBJ1-2	TRBV10-3	TRBD1
TGTGCCAGCAGTGAGGTAGGAAGCTACGAGCAGTACTTC	CASSEVGSYEQYF	NA	TRBJ2-7	TRBV2	NA
TGTGCCAGTAACTTCCTAAGGGGCAGTAGCAATCAGCCCCAGCATTTT	CASNFLRGSSNQPQHF	NA	TRBJ1-5	TRBV19	NA
TGTGCCAGCAGCTCTATAGCGGGGGTAAACACCGGGGAGCTGTTTTTT	CASSSIAGVNTGELFF	few	TRBJ2-2	TRBV5-6	TRBD2
TGTGCCAGCAGTTACCGTGTGCAGGGCCACACAGATACGCAGTATTTT	CASSYRVQGHTDTQYF	NA	TRBJ2-3	TRBV6-6	NA
TGTGCCAGCTCACCCGGACTAGCAAGGTCGGATGGTACGCAGTATTTT	CASSPGLARSDGTQYF	NA	TRBJ2-3	TRBV18	TRBD2
TGTGCTAGTGGTTTGGGGCAGGTGGGCACAGATACGCAGTATTTT	CASGLGQVGTDTQYF	NA	TRBJ2-3	TRBV12-5	NA
TGTGCCTGGACTCCTGTGTTGGAGACCCAGTACTTC	CAWTPVLETQYF	few	TRBJ2-5	TRBV30	NA
TGTGCCAGCAGCTATGGACAGGGGGCAACGACCCAGTACTTC	CASSYGQGATTQYF	NA	TRBJ2-5	TRBV7-9	TRBD1
TGTGCCAGCAGTTTTCGCGTAGGATGGGACACTGAAGCTTTCTTT	CASSFRVGWDTEAFF	once	TRBJ1-1	TRBV28	NA
TGCGCCAGCAGCTTGGCTTCGAGCTGGCAGGGCTCCTACGAGCAGTACTTC	CASSLASSWQGSYEQYF	NA	TRBJ2-7	TRBV5-1	NA
TGCGCCAGCAGCCAAAGACTAGCGGGAGATACGCAGTATTTT	CASSQRLAGDTQYF	NA	TRBJ2-3	TRBV5-1	TRBD2
TGTGCCAGCAGGGACTACAGGTCCACCGGGGAGCTGTTTTTT	CASRDYRSTGELFF	NA	TRBJ2-2	TRBV27	NA
TGTGCCAGCAGCGGGACTAACCCTTCCTACGAGCAGTACTTC	CASSGTNPSYEQYF	NA	TRBJ2-7	TRBV2	TRBD2
TGTGCCAGCAGCCAACACGGGCGGAATTCACCCCTCCACTTT	CASSQHGRNSPLHF	few	TRBJ1-6	TRBV7-2	NA
TGTGCCAGCAGTTACTCCAGGGGCGATTATGGCTACACCTTC	CASSYSRGDYGYTF	NA	TRBJ1-2	TRBV6-5	NA
TGCGCCAGCAGCTTGAACAGGGCTTCCTACGAGCAGTACTTC	CASSLNRASYEQYF	few	TRBJ2-7	TRBV5-1	NA
TGCGCCAGCAGCTCGGACAGTTCGCCCTCACCCCTCCACTTT	CASSSDSSPSPLHF	few	TRBJ1-6	TRBV5-1	NA
TGTGCCAGCAGTCTAGGGGGGAAAAGTTCACAATACGAGCAGTTCTTC	CASSLGGKSSQYEQFF	NA	TRBJ2-1	TRBV7-2	NA
TGTGCCGGAGGGGGGAGCGGGGGGACCCAAGAGACCCAGTACTTC	CAGGGSGGTQETQYF	NA	TRBJ2-5	TRBV6-6	TRBD2
TGCGCCAGCAGCGTAGGACTAGCGGGGGCATACGAGCAGTACTTC	CASSVGLAGAYEQYF	NA	TRBJ2-7	TRBV5-1	TRBD2
TGCGCCAGCAGTGGATCCCTCCGATCCAGGGGGGGGAATGAGCAGTTCTTC	CASSGSLRSRGGNEQFF	few	TRBJ2-1	TRBV10-2	NA
TGTGCCAGCAGCAATCACCCGGGACAGTACACCTATGGCTACACCTTC	CASSNHPGQYTYGYTF	NA	TRBJ1-2	TRBV5-6	TRBD1
TGTGCCTGGAGTGTACGCCGGGGGGATAACTATGGCTACACCTTC	CAWSVRRGDNYGYTF	NA	TRBJ1-2	TRBV30	NA
TGTGCCAGCAGCCCATACAGAGAAACCGGGGAGCTGTTTTTT	CASSPYRETGELFF	NA	TRBJ2-2	TRBV6-4	NA